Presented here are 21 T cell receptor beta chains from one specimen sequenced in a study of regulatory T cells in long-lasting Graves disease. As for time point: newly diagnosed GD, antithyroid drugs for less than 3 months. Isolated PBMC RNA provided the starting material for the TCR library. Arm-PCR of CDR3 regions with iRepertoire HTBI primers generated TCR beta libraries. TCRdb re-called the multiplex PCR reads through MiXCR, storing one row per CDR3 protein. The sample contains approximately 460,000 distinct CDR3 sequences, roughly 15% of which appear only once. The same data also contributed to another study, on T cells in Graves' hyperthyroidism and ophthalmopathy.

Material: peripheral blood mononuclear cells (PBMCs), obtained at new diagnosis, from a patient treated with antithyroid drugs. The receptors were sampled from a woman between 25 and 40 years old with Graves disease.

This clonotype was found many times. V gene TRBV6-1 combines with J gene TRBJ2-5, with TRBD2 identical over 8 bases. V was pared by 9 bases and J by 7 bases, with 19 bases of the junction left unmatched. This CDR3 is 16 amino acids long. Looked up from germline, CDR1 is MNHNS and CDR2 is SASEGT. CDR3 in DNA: TGTGCCAGTGAAAAAAAAGCGGGAGCCTCATCGGGGACCCAGTACTTC. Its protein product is CASEKKAGASSGTQYF.

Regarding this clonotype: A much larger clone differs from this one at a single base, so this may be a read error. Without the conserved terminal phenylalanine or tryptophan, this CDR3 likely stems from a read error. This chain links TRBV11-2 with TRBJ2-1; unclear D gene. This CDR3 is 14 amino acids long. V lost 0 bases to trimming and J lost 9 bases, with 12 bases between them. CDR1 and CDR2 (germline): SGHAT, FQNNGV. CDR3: CASSLEDDFGEQFL. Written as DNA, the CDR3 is TGTGCCAGCAGCTTAGAAGACGATTTCGGTGAGCAGTTCCTC.

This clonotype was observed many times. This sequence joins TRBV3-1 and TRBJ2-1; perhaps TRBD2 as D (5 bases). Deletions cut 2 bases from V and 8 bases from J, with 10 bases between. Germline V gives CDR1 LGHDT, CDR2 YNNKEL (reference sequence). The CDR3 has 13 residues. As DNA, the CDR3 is TGTGCCAGCAGCCAAAGAGGGCCTGATGAGCAGTTCTTC. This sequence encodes CASSQRGPDEQFF.

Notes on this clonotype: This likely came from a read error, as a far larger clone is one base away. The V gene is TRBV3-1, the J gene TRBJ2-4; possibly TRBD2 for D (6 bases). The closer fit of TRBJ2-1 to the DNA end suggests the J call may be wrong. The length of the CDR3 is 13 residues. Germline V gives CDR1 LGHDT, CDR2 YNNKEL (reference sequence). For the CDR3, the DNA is TGTGCCAGCAGCCAAGGGACTATTGAGACCCAGTTCTTC. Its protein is CASSQGTIETQFF.

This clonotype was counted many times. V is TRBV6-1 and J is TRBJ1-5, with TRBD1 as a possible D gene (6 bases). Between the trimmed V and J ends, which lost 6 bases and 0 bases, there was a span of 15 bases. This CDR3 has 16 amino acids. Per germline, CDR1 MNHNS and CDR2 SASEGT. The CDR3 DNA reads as TGTGCCAGCAGACCCCCCGGGGACAATAGCAATCAGCCCCAGCATTTT. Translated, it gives CASRPPGDNSNQPQHF.

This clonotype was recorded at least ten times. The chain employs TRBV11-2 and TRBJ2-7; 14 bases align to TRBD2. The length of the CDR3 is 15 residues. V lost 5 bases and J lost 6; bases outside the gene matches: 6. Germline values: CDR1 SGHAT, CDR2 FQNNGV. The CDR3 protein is CASSARLAGGLEQYF. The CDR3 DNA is TGTGCCAGCAGCGCCAGACTAGCGGGAGGGCTCGAGCAGTACTTC.

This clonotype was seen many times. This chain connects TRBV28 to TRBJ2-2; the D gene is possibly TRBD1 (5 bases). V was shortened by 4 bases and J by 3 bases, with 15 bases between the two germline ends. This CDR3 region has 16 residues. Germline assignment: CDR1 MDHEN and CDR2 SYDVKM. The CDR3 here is CASSSPGSVDTGELFF. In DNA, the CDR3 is TGTGCCAGCAGTTCACCAGGGTCGGTTGACACCGGGGAGCTGTTTTTT.

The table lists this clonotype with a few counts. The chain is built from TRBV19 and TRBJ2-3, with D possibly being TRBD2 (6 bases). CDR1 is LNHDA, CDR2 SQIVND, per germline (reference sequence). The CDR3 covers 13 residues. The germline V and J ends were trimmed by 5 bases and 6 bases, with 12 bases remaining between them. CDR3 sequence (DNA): TGTGCCAGTAGTGTCGGGGAGGTCGATACGCAGTATTTT. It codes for CASSVGEVDTQYF.

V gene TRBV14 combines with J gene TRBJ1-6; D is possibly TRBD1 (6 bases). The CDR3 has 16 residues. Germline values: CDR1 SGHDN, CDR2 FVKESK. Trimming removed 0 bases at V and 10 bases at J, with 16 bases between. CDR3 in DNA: TGTGCCAGCAGCCAAGATCGTCAGGGGTTTGGATCACCCCTCCACTTT. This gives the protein CASSQDRQGFGSPLHF.

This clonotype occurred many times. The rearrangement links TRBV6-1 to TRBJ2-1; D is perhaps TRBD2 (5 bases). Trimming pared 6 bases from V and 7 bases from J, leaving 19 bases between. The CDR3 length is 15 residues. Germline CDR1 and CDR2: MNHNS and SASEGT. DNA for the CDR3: TGTGCCAGCAGCCACCCCTTAGGGCCGGGGAATGAGCAGTTCTTC. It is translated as CASSHPLGPGNEQFF.

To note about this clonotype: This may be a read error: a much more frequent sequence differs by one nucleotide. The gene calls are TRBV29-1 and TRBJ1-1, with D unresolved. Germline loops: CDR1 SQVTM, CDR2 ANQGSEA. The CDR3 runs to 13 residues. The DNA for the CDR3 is TGCAGCGTTGAAACCTCGTCTTACACTAAAGCTTTCTTT. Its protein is CSVETSSYTKAFF.

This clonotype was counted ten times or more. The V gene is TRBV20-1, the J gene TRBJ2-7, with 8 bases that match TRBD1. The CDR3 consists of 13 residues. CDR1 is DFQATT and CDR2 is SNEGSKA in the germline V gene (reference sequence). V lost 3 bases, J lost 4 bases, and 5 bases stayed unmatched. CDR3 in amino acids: CSASRDRRYEQYF. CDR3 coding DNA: TGCAGTGCTAGCCGGGACAGGCGGTACGAGCAGTACTTC.

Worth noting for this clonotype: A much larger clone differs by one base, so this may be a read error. The CDR3 protein is CAISSLIARDRPGYTF. The CDR3 nucleotides are TGTGCCATCAGTTCTCTCATTGCCCGGGACCGTCCGGGCTACACCTTC. This chain joins TRBV6-2 or TRBV6-3 and TRBJ1-2; perhaps TRBD1 as D (5 bases). The germline V gene has CDR1 MNHEY and CDR2 SVGEGT. This CDR3 has 16 amino acids.

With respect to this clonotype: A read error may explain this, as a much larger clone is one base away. CDR3 region: CASSLPGAGNSPLHF. The CDR3 nucleotides read TGTGCCAGCAGTTTGCCGGGGGCGGGAAATTCACCCCTCCACTTT. V is TRBV28 and J is TRBJ1-6, with D maybe TRBD1 (6 bases). The CDR3 contains 15 residues. The germline gives CDR1 MDHEN, CDR2 SYDVKM. V gave up 3 bases and J gave up 7 bases, with 13 bases separating them.

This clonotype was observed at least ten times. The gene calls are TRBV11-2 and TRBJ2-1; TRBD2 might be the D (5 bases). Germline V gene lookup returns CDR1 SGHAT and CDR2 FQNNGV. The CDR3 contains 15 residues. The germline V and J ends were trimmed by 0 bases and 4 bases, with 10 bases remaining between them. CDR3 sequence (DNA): TGTGCCAGCAGCTTAGACAGCGGTCCTTACAATGAGCAGTTCTTC. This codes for CASSLDSGPYNEQFF.

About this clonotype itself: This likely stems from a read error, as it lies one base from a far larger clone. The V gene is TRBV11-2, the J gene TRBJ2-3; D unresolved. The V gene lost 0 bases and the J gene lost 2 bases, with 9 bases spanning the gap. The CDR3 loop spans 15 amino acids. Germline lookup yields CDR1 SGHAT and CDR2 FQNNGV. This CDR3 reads CASSLDGGTTDTQYF. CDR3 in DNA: TGTGCCAGCAGCTTAGATGGCGGAACCACAGATACGCAGTATTTT. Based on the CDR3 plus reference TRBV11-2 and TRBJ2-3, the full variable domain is EAGVAQSPRYKIIEKRQSVAFWCNPISGHATLYWYQQILGQGPKLLIQFQNNGVVDDSQLPKDRFSAERLKGVDSTLKIQPAKLEDSAVYLCASSLDGGTTDTQYFGPGTRLTVL.

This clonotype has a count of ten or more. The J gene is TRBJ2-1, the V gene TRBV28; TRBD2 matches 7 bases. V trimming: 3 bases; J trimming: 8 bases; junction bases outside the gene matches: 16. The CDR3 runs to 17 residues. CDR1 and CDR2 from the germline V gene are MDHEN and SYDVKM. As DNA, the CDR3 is TGTGCCAGCAGTTTCCTTAGCCGGGACTACCTCCGCGATGAGCAGTTCTTC. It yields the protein CASSFLSRDYLRDEQFF.

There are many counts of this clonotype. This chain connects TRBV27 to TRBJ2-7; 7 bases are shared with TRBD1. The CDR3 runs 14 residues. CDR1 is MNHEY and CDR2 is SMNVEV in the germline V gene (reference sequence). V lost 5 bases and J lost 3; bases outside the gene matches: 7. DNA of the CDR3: TGTGCCAGCAGTCCAGACAGGACAGGCTACGAGCAGTACTTC. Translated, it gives CASSPDRTGYEQYF.

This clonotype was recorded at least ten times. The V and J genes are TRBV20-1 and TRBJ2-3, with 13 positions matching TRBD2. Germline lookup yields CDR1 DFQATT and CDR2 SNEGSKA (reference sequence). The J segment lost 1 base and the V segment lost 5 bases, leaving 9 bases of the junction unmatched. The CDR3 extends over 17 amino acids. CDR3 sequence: CSAPGTSGIWRTDTQYF. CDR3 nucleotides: TGCAGTGCTCCCGGGACTAGCGGGATCTGGCGCACAGATACGCAGTATTTT.

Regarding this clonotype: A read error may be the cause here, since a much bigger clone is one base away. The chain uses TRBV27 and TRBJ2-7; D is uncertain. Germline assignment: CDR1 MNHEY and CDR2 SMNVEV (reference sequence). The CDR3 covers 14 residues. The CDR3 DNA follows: TGTGCCAGCAGTTTAAACAGCGCAGCCTACAAGCAGTACTTC. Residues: CASSLNSAAYKQYF.

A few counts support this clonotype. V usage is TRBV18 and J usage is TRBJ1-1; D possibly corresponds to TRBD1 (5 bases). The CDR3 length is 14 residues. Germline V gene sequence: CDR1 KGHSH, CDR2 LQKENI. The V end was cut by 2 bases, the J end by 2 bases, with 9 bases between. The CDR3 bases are TGTGCCAGCTCACCAGAGACAGAAAACACTGAAGCTTTCTTT. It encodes CASSPETENTEAFF. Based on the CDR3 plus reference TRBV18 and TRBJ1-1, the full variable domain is NAGVMQNPRHLVRRRGQEARLRCSPMKGHSHVYWYRQLPEEGLKFMVYLQKENIIDESGMPKERFSAEFPKEGPSILRIQQVVRGDSAAYFCASSPETENTEAFFGQGTRLTVV.